This T cell receptor beta chain was captured in a study of shared clonotypes between healthy human individuals. On the study more broadly: The people who gave samples were two women and three men aged 18 to 49.

The CDR3 sequence is 16 residues long. Germline V lookup: CDR1 SGHRS, CDR2 YFSETQ. Trimming cost V 1 base and J 2 bases; bases outside gene matches: 6. The assay was immunoSEQ multiplex PCR, and TCRdb's table has in-frame clones only and misses some. The table has some 2.4 million clones, over 85% seen once. The rearrangement joins TRBV5-1 to TRBJ2-3; 8 bases map to TRBD2. The receptor's source is a man younger than 35 in good health. Some clones in this sample may be carry-over from other donors' samples. Sequencing used naive CD4+ T cells from PBMCs. Specified subset: CD45RA+ positively selected. The CDR3 DNA follows: TGCGCCAGCAGCTTGTCGGTGACTAGCGACACAGATACGCAGTATTTT. Protein: CASSLSVTSDTDTQYF.